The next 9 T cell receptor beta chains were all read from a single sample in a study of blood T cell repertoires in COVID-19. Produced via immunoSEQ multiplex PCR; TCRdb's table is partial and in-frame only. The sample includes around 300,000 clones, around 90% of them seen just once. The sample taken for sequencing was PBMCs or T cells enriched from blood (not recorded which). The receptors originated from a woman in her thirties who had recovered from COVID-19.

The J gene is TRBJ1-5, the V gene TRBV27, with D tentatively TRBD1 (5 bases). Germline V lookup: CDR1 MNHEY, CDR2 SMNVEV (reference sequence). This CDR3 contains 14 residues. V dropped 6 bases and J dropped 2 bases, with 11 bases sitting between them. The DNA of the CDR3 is TGTGCCAGCAGAACGGGGGTTGGCAATCAGCCCCAGCATTTT. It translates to CASRTGVGNQPQHF.

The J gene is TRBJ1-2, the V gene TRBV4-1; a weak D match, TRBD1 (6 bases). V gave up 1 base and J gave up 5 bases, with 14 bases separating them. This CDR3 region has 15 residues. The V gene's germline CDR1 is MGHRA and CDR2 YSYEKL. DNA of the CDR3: TGCGCCAGCAGCCAAGTGGGGGCCCTCCGGTATGGCTACACCTTC. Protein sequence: CASSQVGALRYGYTF.

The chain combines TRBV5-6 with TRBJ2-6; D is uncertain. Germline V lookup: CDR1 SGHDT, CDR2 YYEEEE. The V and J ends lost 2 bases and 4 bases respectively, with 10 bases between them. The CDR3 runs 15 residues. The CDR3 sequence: CASSFPGLGANVLTF. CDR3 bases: TGTGCCAGCAGCTTTCCAGGTCTCGGGGCCAACGTCCTGACTTTC.

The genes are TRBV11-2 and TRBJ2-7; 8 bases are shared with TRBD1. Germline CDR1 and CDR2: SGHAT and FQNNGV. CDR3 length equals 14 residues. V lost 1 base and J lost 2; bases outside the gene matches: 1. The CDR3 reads CASSLVRGPYEQYF. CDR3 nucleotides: TGTGCCAGCAGCTTAGTCAGGGGGCCCTACGAGCAGTACTTC.

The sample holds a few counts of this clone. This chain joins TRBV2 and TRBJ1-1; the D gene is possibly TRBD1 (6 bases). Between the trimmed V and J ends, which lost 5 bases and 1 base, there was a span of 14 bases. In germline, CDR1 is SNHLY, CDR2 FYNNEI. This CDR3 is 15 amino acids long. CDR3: CASSPTGLPNTEAFF. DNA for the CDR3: TGTGCCAGCAGTCCGACAGGTCTACCGAACACTGAAGCTTTCTTT.

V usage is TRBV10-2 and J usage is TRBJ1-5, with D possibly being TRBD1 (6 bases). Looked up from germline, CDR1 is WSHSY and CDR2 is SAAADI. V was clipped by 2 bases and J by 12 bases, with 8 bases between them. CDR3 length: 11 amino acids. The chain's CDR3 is CASSETGIQHF. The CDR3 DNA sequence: TGCGCCAGCAGTGAGACAGGGATCCAGCATTTT.

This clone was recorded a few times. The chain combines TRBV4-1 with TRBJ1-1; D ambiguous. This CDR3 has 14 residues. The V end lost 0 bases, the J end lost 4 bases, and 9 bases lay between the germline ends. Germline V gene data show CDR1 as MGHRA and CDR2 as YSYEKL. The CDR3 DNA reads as TGCGCCAGCAGCCAAGACCACTACGGCACTGAAGCTTTCTTT. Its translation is CASSQDHYGTEAFF.

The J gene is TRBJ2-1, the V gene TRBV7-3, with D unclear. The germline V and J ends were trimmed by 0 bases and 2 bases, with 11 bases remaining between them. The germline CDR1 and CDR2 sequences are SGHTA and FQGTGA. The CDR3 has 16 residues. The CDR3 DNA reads TGTGCCAGCAGCTTAACGGAGCCGGTGCCCTACAATGAGCAGTTCTTC. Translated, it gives CASSLTEPVPYNEQFF.

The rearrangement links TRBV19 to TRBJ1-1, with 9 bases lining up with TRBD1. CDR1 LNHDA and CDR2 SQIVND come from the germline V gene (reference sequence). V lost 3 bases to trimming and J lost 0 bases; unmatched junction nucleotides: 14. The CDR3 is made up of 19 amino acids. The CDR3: CASSIGNRGPESMNTEAFF. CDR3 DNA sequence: TGTGCCAGTAGTATTGGGAACAGGGGGCCGGAATCAATGAACACTGAAGCTTTCTTT.